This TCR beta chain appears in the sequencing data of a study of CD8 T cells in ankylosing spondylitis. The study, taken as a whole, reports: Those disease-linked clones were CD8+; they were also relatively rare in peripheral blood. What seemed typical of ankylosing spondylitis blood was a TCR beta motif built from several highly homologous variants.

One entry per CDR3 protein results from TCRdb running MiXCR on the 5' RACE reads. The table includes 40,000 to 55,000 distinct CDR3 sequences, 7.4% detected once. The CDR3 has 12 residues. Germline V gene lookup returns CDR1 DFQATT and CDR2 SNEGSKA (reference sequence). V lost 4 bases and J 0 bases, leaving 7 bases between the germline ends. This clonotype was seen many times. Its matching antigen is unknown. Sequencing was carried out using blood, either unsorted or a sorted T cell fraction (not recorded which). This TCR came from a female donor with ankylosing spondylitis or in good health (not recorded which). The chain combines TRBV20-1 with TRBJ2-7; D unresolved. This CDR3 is CSANPFSYEQYF. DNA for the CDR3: TGCAGTGCTAATCCATTCTCCTACGAGCAGTACTTC.